This T cell receptor (beta chain) was sequenced in a study of CD8 T cells in Susac syndrome. The wider study: Patients with Susac syndrome were therapy-naive, on corticosteroids, or on intravenous immunoglobulin alone at blood draw.

Overall study findings and caveats: In Susac syndrome, CD4+ T cell repertoires lacked any clonal expansion.

Random hexamers were used to reverse transcribe an amount of roughly 0.45 to 1 ug RNA. One entry per CDR3 protein results from TCRdb running MiXCR on the immunoSEQ multiplex PCR reads. This sample yields roughly 180,000 distinct CDR3 sequences, of which roughly 94% are seen a single time; 0.099% belongs to the top ten. The CDR3 runs to 14 residues. Trimming removed 4 bases at V and 2 bases at J, with 13 bases between. Looked up from germline, CDR1 is SGHRS and CDR2 is YFSETQ. As judged by recently defined diagnostic criteria, patients with Susac syndrome had definite or probable disease. Negative isolation yielded CD4+ and CD8+ T cells, and FACS enriched TEMRA cells. About this clonotype: The antigen is not known.

The rearrangement uses TRBV5-1 and TRBJ2-7; D unclear. Specimen: CD4+ T cells from PBMCs. This clonotype originated in a human donor with Susac syndrome. This CDR3 reads CASSEDKQPYEQYF. As DNA, the CDR3 is TGCGCCAGCAGCGAAGACAAGCAGCCCTACGAGCAGTACTTC.